The present T cell receptor (beta chain) was sequenced within a study of human T cells and chemical hapten exposure. Study at large: Patch tests put 0.01% DPC on the upper back, and the results were checked at 6 days.

TCRdb itself ran the RACE reads through MiXCR, one entry per CDR3 protein. The table shows about 380,000 distinct CDR3 sequences, with more than 4.5% occurring only once. A word on this clonotype: Relative to the germline gene, one junction end is altered; a read error may explain this.

The sample's time point: patch test 1, 2 weeks after DPC sensitization. The treatment: therapeutic diphenylcyclopropenone sensitization with weekly scalp DPC. From whole blood left unfractionated, total RNA was extracted. Germline V gene lookup returns CDR1 SGHKS and CDR2 YYEKEE (reference sequence). This CDR3 region has 13 residues. The V gene is TRBV5-5, the J gene TRBJ2-3, with TRBD2 identical over 7 bases. This sample comprised whole blood, obtained in connection with sensitization to the hapten diphenylcyclopropenone (DPC). This receptor was identified in a woman aged 45-59 years with alopecia areata. Some clones in this sample may be carry-over from other donors' samples. In DNA form, the CDR3 reads TGTACCAGCGGGGAGCAGGGCACAGATACGCAGTATTTT. Its protein is CTSGEQGTDTQYF.